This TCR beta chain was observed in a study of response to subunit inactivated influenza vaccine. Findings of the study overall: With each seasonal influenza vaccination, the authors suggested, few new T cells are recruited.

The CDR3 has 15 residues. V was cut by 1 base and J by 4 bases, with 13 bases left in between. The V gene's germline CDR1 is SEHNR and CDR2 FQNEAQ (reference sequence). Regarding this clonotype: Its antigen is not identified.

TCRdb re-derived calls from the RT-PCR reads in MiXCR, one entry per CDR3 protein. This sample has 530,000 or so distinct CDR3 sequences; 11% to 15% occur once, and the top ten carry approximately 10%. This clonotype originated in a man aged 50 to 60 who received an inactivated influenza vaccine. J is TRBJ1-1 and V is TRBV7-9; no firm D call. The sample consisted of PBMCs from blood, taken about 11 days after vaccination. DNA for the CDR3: TGTGCCAGCAGCTTAGAAACTCTCCTGCCCACTGAAGCTTTCTTT. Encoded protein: CASSLETLLPTEAFF.